This T cell receptor beta chain emerged from a study of blood T cell repertoires in COVID-19. Study as a whole: Sites across the United States, Italy and Spain contributed samples from acute and convalescent COVID-19. From T cells, B-cell-depleted T cells, or PBMCs came the material, which was cDNA or gDNA.

Original handling: Reference gene primer amplification yielded estimated nucleated cell counts. Produced via immunoSEQ multiplex PCR; TCRdb's table is partial and in-frame only. V, J and clone size are those of that table, while D and trimming were read from the DNA. The sample lists roughly 110,000 clones, under 90% occurring once. CDR1 and CDR2 (germline): SGHNT, YYREEE (reference sequence). Trimming took 4 bases from V and 5 from J, leaving 9 bases between them. There are 12 residues in the CDR3. Sequenced material: peripheral blood. This TCR came from a woman in her sixties or seventies with acute or convalescent COVID-19. The genes are TRBV5-4 and TRBJ1-2; perhaps TRBD1 as D (6 bases). CDR3 in DNA: TGTGCCAGCAGCGAAACAGGGTATGGCTACACCTTC. Translating it yields CASSETGYGYTF.